Each of the 6 T cell receptor beta chains below was sequenced from the same sample in a study of shared clonotypes between healthy human individuals. Naive CD8 cells comprised CD45RO-negative, CCR7-positively selected cells, excluding terminally differentiated effector memory CD45RA+ cells. Using immunoSEQ multiplex PCR, the repertoire was profiled, and TCRdb retains in-frame clones only, with some absent. The table includes roughly 1,800,000 clones, around 96% detected once. The sequenced sample consisted of naive CD8+ T cells sorted from blood. The receptors were gathered from a man between 18 and 35 years old in good health.

This clone was counted a single time. The V call is TRBV7-9, the J call TRBJ2-1; 8 bases map to TRBD2. Germline CDR1 reads SEHNR; CDR2 reads FQNEAQ (reference sequence). J lost 4 bases, V lost 7 bases, and 6 bases had no gene match. There are 14 residues in the CDR3. The CDR3 DNA is TGTGCCAGCAACCACGGGGGGGTGTACAATGAGCAGTTCTTC. The encoded protein is CASNHGGVYNEQFF.

Concerning this clone itself: Other nucleotide sequences from this sample produce the same CDR3. The chain recombines TRBV6-6 with TRBJ1-1, with no clear D. Germline CDR1 is MNHNY and CDR2 is SVGAGI (reference sequence). V lost 7 bases to trimming and J lost 4 bases, with 7 bases between them. The CDR3 covers 11 residues. CDR3 sequence (DNA): TGTGCCAGCACCCCAGGCACTGAAGCTTTCTTT. Its translation is CASTPGTEAFF.

V usage is TRBV15 and J usage is TRBJ2-2; D unclear. Germline V lookup: CDR1 LNHNV, CDR2 YYDKDF (reference sequence). The CDR3 sequence is 16 residues long. Trimming took 2 bases from V and 5 from J, leaving 15 bases between them. The CDR3 protein is CATSRPTEAYTGELFF. Here the CDR3 DNA reads TGTGCCACCAGCAGACCGACCGAAGCCTATACCGGGGAGCTGTTTTTT.

The chain uses TRBV29-1 and TRBJ1-2; D is uncertain. The CDR3 runs 15 residues. Germline values: CDR1 SQVTM, CDR2 ANQGSEA. V lost 1 base and J 0 bases, leaving 12 bases between the germline ends. DNA for the CDR3: TGCAGCGTTGAAGGTCAGGACTCTTCTAACTATGGCTACACCTTC. This translates into CSVEGQDSSNYGYTF.

This chain connects TRBV13 to TRBJ1-2; TRBD1 matches 7 bases. CDR1 and CDR2 (germline): PRHDT, FYEKMQ (reference sequence). V was clipped by 4 bases and J by 3 bases; unmatched bases: 5. CDR3 size: 14 residues. The CDR3 spells CASSSRGQDYGYTF. CDR3 nucleotide sequence: TGTGCCAGCAGCTCCCGAGGACAGGACTATGGCTACACCTTC.

The genes are TRBV6-1 and TRBJ1-2, with 7 bases fitting TRBD1. Germline values: CDR1 MNHNS, CDR2 SASEGT. The CDR3 spans 14 residues. With 2 bases clipped from V and 7 bases from J, the junction kept 7 bases outside the gene matches. The CDR3 coding sequence is TGTGCCAGCAGTGAATTAATGACAGGGAGTGGCTACACCTTC. Its translation is CASSELMTGSGYTF.